A single T cell receptor (beta chain) is shown here with its context. Its target is unknown. It was from whole blood, with no T cell sorting, that total RNA was isolated. These data belong to a study of monozygotic twins with inflammatory bowel disease. Study results and caveats: Inverse Simpson values showed less TCRbeta diversity in IBD patients than in their healthy co-twins.

Molecular identifiers with 6-nucleotide sample barcodes were added during cDNA synthesis via template switching. One entry per CDR3 protein, without DNA, is what TCRdb gives after re-calling the 5' RACE reads. This table lists some 440,000 distinct CDR3 sequences. The sequence was collected from a human donor with ulcerative colitis or Crohn's disease, or a healthy co-twin of an affected twin (not recorded which). The source material was blood.

This CDR3 reads CASRRDAGVVNTEAFF. The chain is built from TRBV6-4 and TRBJ1-1. The CDR3 has 16 amino acids. Germline lookup yields CDR1 MRHNA and CDR2 SNTAGT.